A single sample gave rise to the 15 T cell receptor beta chains below, sequenced in a study of CD8+ T cells in alopecia areata. RNA was isolated and reverse transcribed to cDNA, the sequencing template. Repertoires were generated with immunoSEQ multiplex PCR, while TCRdb's copy carries only in-frame clones and drops some. The table records roughly 100,000 clones, 44% of them present only once. Treatment specified: oral pan-JAK inhibitor, 5-10 mg twice daily. The sample here was CD8+ T cells sorted from blood, taken at week 24, from a patient treated with tofacitinib. These receptors were collected from a human donor with alopecia areata.

The chain couples TRBV5-1 to TRBJ2-3, with D unresolved. CDR3 length equals 14 residues. Germline V gives CDR1 SGHRS, CDR2 YFSETQ. V dropped 0 bases and J dropped 1 base, with 6 bases sitting between them. The CDR3 bases are TGCGCCAGCAGCTTGGTACCGCGCACAGATACGCAGTATTTT. It codes for CASSLVPRTDTQYF.

Worth noting for this clone: The junction differs from germline at one of its ends, possibly a read error. The CDR3 DNA sequence: TGCAGCGCTGAAGGAGGAAACACCATATATTTT. Amino acid sequence: CSAEGGNTIYF. The V gene is TRBV29-1, the J gene TRBJ1-3, with D hard to call. From germline, CDR1 is SQVTM and CDR2 ANQGSEA. This CDR3 has 11 residues.

This clone was picked up a small number of times. This chain uses TRBV4-3 with TRBJ2-5; D gene uncertain. The ends were cut back, 0 bases at V and 4 bases at J, with 6 bases in the middle. Germline CDR1 LGHNA, CDR2 YSLEER. There are 13 residues in the CDR3. This CDR3 is CASSQDQRETQYF. In DNA, the CDR3 is TGCGCCAGCAGCCAAGATCAACGAGAGACCCAGTACTTC.

This clone was counted a few times. The chain carries TRBV29-1 and TRBJ2-7; 8 bases are a match to TRBD1. V shed 3 bases and J 3 bases; nucleotides not matched to a gene: 4. Germline CDR1 and CDR2: SQVTM and ANQGSEA. The CDR3 runs to 13 residues. CDR3 sequence: CSVEDRANYEQYF. CDR3 sequence (DNA): TGCAGCGTTGAGGACAGGGCTAACTACGAGCAGTACTTC.

The rearrangement joins TRBV7-2 to TRBJ2-2, with 11 bases matching TRBD2. Losses at the gene ends were 6 bases for V and 0 bases for J; bases not matched to a gene: 9. The CDR3 runs 18 residues. Looked up from germline, CDR1 is SGHTA and CDR2 is FQGNSA. CDR3 in DNA: TGTGCCAGCAGACCGGGACTAGCGGATCTCGCGAACACCGGGGAGCTGTTTTTT. As protein: CASRPGLADLANTGELFF.

This chain joins TRBV4-2 and TRBJ2-5; no firm D call. Germline CDR1 is LGHNA and CDR2 is YNFKEQ. The CDR3 is made up of 14 amino acids. Trimming shortened V by 0 bases and J by 5 bases, and 10 bases separated the two germline ends. The CDR3 DNA reads as TGTGCCAGCAGCCAAGAGTGGGCCAGGGAGACCCAGTACTTC. Its translation: CASSQEWARETQYF.

With regard to this clone: Other nucleotide sequences from this sample produce the same CDR3. This rearrangement joins TRBV7-2 to TRBJ2-7, with 10 bases lining up with TRBD2. Per germline, CDR1 SGHTA and CDR2 FQGNSA. Trimming took 5 bases from V and 4 from J; bases not matched to a gene: 5. This CDR3 comprises 14 residues. In DNA form, the CDR3 reads TGTGCCAGCAGCCCAGGACTAGCGGCGTACGAGCAGTACTTC. It is translated as CASSPGLAAYEQYF.

This sequence joins TRBV19 and TRBJ2-5; tentatively, D is TRBD1 (6 bases). This CDR3 is 14 amino acids long. V lost 3 bases, J lost 2 bases, and 10 bases lay in between. CDR1 LNHDA and CDR2 SQIVND come from the germline V gene (reference sequence). The CDR3 DNA reads as TGTGCCAGTAGTATTCCCGGACAGCAAGAGACCCAGTACTTC. Amino acid sequence: CASSIPGQQETQYF.

The chain couples TRBV6-4 to TRBJ1-2; D might be TRBD1 (5 bases). Germline loops: CDR1 MRHNA, CDR2 SNTAGT. The V gene lost 2 bases and the J gene lost 6 bases, with 10 bases spanning the gap. The length of the CDR3 is 13 residues. The DNA for the CDR3 is TGTGCCAGCAGTGACAGGGAGGGGAATGGCTACACCTTC. This gives the protein CASSDREGNGYTF.

The chain is built from TRBV7-9 and TRBJ2-5; no definite D call. Germline lookup yields CDR1 SEHNR and CDR2 FQNEAQ (reference sequence). This CDR3 region has 14 residues. Trimming took off 1 base at V and 1 base at J, with 7 bases between the two ends. CDR3 amino acids: CASSLVRLQETQYF. DNA of the CDR3: TGTGCCAGCAGCTTAGTTCGGCTCCAAGAGACCCAGTACTTC.

This chain connects TRBV25-1 to TRBJ2-7; a weak D match, TRBD2 (5 bases). This CDR3 region has 12 residues. Germline values: CDR1 MGHDK, CDR2 SYGVNS. V lost 9 bases, J lost 4 bases, and 13 bases lay in between. CDR3 loop: CASSSGGYEQYF. The CDR3 DNA reads TGTGCCAGTTCCTCTGGCGGGTACGAGCAGTACTTC.

The J gene is TRBJ2-3, the V gene TRBV9, with TRBD2 matching 8 bases. In germline, CDR1 is SGDLS, CDR2 YYNGEE. V shed 1 base and J 1 base; nucleotides not matched to a gene: 2. The CDR3 loop spans 15 amino acids. The CDR3 reads CASSVSREGTDTQYF. Here the CDR3 DNA reads TGTGCCAGCAGCGTATCGCGGGAGGGCACAGATACGCAGTATTTT.

This clone was counted only a few times. The V call is TRBV6-6, the J call TRBJ1-1; the D gene is possibly TRBD1 (5 bases). CDR3 length: 15 residues. The germline gives CDR1 MNHNY, CDR2 SVGAGI (reference sequence). V was trimmed by 11 bases and J by 7 bases, leaving 26 bases between them. This CDR3 reads CALRIYGATGDEAFF. In DNA form, the CDR3 reads TGTGCCTTACGCATTTACGGGGCTACGGGGGATGAAGCTTTCTTT.

This clone has only a few counts. The rearrangement uses TRBV6-6 and TRBJ1-4; D may be TRBD1 (5 bases). The CDR3 is 14 amino acids. V lost 6 bases to trimming and J lost 7 bases, with 15 bases between them. CDR1 MNHNY and CDR2 SVGAGI come from the germline V gene (reference sequence). The CDR3 bases are TGTGCCAGCAGGGGGGGACCCTGGAGTGAAAAACTGTTTTTT. Encoded protein: CASRGGPWSEKLFF.

This chain joins TRBV7-9 and TRBJ2-7; D is possibly TRBD2 (5 bases). Germline values: CDR1 SEHNR, CDR2 FQNEAQ (reference sequence). The ends were cut back, 5 bases at V and 1 base at J, with 15 bases in the middle. The CDR3 totals 15 residues. In nucleotides, the CDR3 is TGTGCCAGCAGCGGAGAGGGCAACCGATCCTACGAGCAGTACTTC. Translated, it gives CASSGEGNRSYEQYF.